This TCR beta chain was found in a study of blood T cell repertoires in COVID-19. About the research overall: COVID-19 samples collected from the United States, Italy and Spain covered acute and convalescent phases. The cDNA or gDNA used as material had been derived from T cells, B-cell-depleted T cells, or PBMCs.

The V gene's germline CDR1 is SGHTA and CDR2 FQGNSA. The V end was cut by 6 bases, the J end by 4 bases, with 18 bases between. The CDR3 is 15 amino acids. Authors' analysis steps: Estimated nucleated cell counts came from reference gene primer amplification. The repertoire was sequenced with immunoSEQ multiplex PCR; TCRdb's copy has only in-frame clones and lacks some. V, J and clone size are those of that table, while D and trimming were read from the DNA. The sample includes under 15,000 clones, almost 90% of them seen just once. The sequenced sample consisted of peripheral blood. The origin of this receptor is a human donor with active COVID-19. The donor label of this sample is uncertain. The gene calls are TRBV7-2 and TRBJ1-2; D might be TRBD1 (6 bases). The CDR3 nucleotides read TGTGCCAGCAGGGAGGGGGGGGTTGGAGTCTATGGCTACACCTTC. It encodes CASREGGVGVYGYTF.